These 17 T cell receptor beta chains came from one sample sequenced in a study of beta chain features in type 1 diabetes. Expressed TCRB transcripts were sequenced, since all the RNA that had been isolated was reverse transcribed. Measured with immunoSEQ multiplex PCR; TCRdb has only the in-frame clones, and not every one. The sample has a few hundred thousand clones, approximately 15% seen once. What was sequenced was naive CD4+ T cells from blood. These receptors all come from a man between 25 and 39 years old in good health.

The chain employs TRBV6-1 and TRBJ2-7, with 10 positions matching TRBD2. The CDR3 runs 16 residues. CDR1 is MNHNS, CDR2 SASEGT, per germline. V lost 4 bases to trimming and J lost 3 bases; unmatched junction nucleotides: 9. CDR3 DNA: TGTGCCAGCAGTGGGAATGGGGCTAGCGGGAGCTACGAGCAGTACGTC. This codes for CASSGNGASGSYEQYV.

This clone appeared a few times. The V and J genes are TRBV27 and TRBJ2-1; 9 bases fit TRBD2. V was pared by 4 bases and J by 4 bases, with 8 bases of the junction left unmatched. This CDR3 has 16 residues. The germline CDR1 and CDR2 sequences are MNHEY and SMNVEV (reference sequence). The CDR3, as DNA: TGTGCCAGCAGTTGGGGCCCTAGCGGGAAATACAATGAGCAGTTCTTC. Its translation: CASSWGPSGKYNEQFF.

The chain employs TRBV29-1 and TRBJ2-7, with TRBD1 as a possible D gene (7 bases). Germline V gene data show CDR1 as SQVTM and CDR2 as ANQGSEA. With 0 bases removed from V and 4 bases from J, the gap between germline ends came to 16 bases. The CDR3 is 15 amino acids. The CDR3, as DNA: TGCAGCGTTGAAGATCCGGAGGGGGCGGTATACGAGCAGTACTTC. As protein: CSVEDPEGAVYEQYF.

There are a few counts of this clone. The J gene is TRBJ2-3, the V gene TRBV29-1; D is unclear. The V and J ends lost 7 bases and 2 bases respectively, with 13 bases between them. The germline V gene has CDR1 SQVTM and CDR2 ANQGSEA. CDR3 length: 13 residues. The CDR3 here is CSGVNRNTDTQYF. The CDR3 DNA sequence: TGCAGCGGGGTCAATCGGAACACAGATACGCAGTATTTT.

This chain joins TRBV12-5 and TRBJ2-7; TRBD2 agrees at 8 bases. The CDR3 has 17 amino acids. V shed 0 bases and J 2 bases; nucleotides not matched to a gene: 9. The V gene's germline CDR1 is LGHNT and CDR2 FRNRAP. The DNA for the CDR3 is TGTGCTAGTGGTTTGGTACGGGAGGGTGGTCGCACCTACGAGCAGTACGTC. Translating gives CASGLVREGGRTYEQYV.

This chain connects TRBV5-1 to TRBJ2-5, with D possibly being TRBD1 or TRBD2 (5 bases each). V gave up 3 bases and J gave up 5 bases, with 20 bases separating them. The CDR3 has 16 amino acids. CDR1 is SGHRS, CDR2 YFSETQ, per germline. The CDR3 loop is CASSSGALGRRETQYF. CDR3 DNA sequence: TGCGCCAGCAGCTCCGGGGCCCTCGGCCGCAGGGAGACCCAGTACTTC. The full variable domain, its missing parts supplied by reference TRBV5-1 and TRBJ2-5, is KAGVTQTPRYLIKTRGQQVTLSCSPISGHRSVSWYQQTPGQGLQFLFEYFSETQRNKGNFPGRFSGRQFSNSRSEMNVSTLELGDSALYLCASSSGALGRRETQYFGPGTRLLVL.

The table lists this clone with a few counts. The chain is built from TRBV15 and TRBJ2-3; maybe TRBD2 (6 bases). Trimming took off 11 bases at V and 2 bases at J, with 11 bases between the two ends. The CDR3 length is 12 residues. Germline values: CDR1 LNHNV, CDR2 YYDKDF (reference sequence). This CDR3 is CAAGRLTDTQYF. CDR3 in DNA: TGTGCCGCGGGGCGCCTCACAGATACGCAGTATTTT.

This clone was picked up a small number of times. The chain is built from TRBV15 and TRBJ2-3; D is undetermined. The germline V gene has CDR1 LNHNV and CDR2 YYDKDF (reference sequence). V gave up 0 bases and J gave up 3 bases, with 10 bases separating them. The CDR3 has 15 residues. The DNA for the CDR3 is TGTGCCACCAGCAGAGACGCGACGGATACAGATACGCAGTATTTT. Translation: CATSRDATDTDTQYF.

The chain couples TRBV11-2 to TRBJ1-2; a possible D gene is TRBD1 (6 bases). CDR1 and CDR2 from the germline V gene are SGHAT and FQNNGV. Trimming shortened V by 5 bases and J by 3 bases, and 13 bases separated the two germline ends. The CDR3 has 14 amino acids. CDR3: CASSLSYRDYGYTF. The CDR3 nucleotides read TGTGCCAGCAGCCTCTCCTACAGGGACTATGGCTACACCTTC.

The sample holds a few counts of this clone. The chain links TRBV7-6 to TRBJ2-6; 10 nucleotides line up with TRBD1. The CDR3 has 19 amino acids. Germline trimming cut 5 bases from V and 0 bases from J; bases unmatched to any gene: 10. Germline V gene sequence: CDR1 SGHVS, CDR2 FNYEAQ. This CDR3 reads CASSVTAGTGASGANVLTF. DNA for the CDR3: TGTGCCAGCAGCGTAACTGCCGGGACAGGGGCCTCTGGGGCCAACGTCCTGACTTTC.

The V call is TRBV7-9, the J call TRBJ2-7, with D possibly being TRBD1 or TRBD2 (6 bases each). V was pared by 5 bases and J by 7 bases, with 15 bases between. The CDR3 has 13 residues. Germline lookup yields CDR1 SEHNR and CDR2 FQNEAQ (reference sequence). CDR3 protein: CASSRGTGVEQYV. The CDR3 region has the DNA TGTGCCAGCAGCAGGGGGACTGGAGTAGAGCAGTACGTC.

This chain links TRBV19 with TRBJ2-1; tentatively, D is TRBD1 (5 bases). V was cut by 7 bases and J by 8 bases, with 21 bases left in between. The CDR3 is 15 amino acids. Germline V gives CDR1 LNHDA, CDR2 SQIVND (reference sequence). The CDR3 loop reads CASNTYAGRVHEQFF. The CDR3 coding sequence is TGTGCCAGTAACACCTACGCTGGCAGGGTTCATGAGCAGTTCTTC.

The genes are TRBV9 and TRBJ2-3; 7 nucleotides agree with TRBD2. V lost 3 bases and J lost 4; bases outside the gene matches: 11. Germline assignment: CDR1 SGDLS and CDR2 YYNGEE. CDR3 size: 16 residues. The chain's CDR3 is CASSAGRGKVPDTQYF. The CDR3 nucleotides read TGTGCCAGCAGCGCGGGGAGGGGTAAGGTCCCAGATACGCAGTATTTT.

This rearrangement joins TRBV5-4 to TRBJ2-7; possibly TRBD1 or TRBD2 for D (5 bases each). Germline V gene sequence: CDR1 SGHNT, CDR2 YYREEE (reference sequence). V was cut by 5 bases and J by 5 bases, with 14 bases left in between. The CDR3 extends over 13 amino acids. The CDR3 is CASSATGADEQYV. The CDR3 DNA sequence: TGTGCCAGCAGTGCGACCGGGGCGGACGAGCAGTACGTC.

The rearrangement links TRBV30 to TRBJ1-1; D gene uncertain. V was clipped by 0 bases and J by 10 bases, with 12 bases between them. This CDR3 has 12 amino acids. Per germline, CDR1 GTSNPN and CDR2 SVGIG (reference sequence). CDR3 bases: TGTGCCTGGAGTGTAATGCGTAGCAGAGCTTTCTTT. This translates into CAWSVMRSRAFF. The full variable domain, completed using reference TRBV30 and TRBJ1-1, is SQTIHQWPATLVQPVGSPLSLECTVEGTSNPNLYWYRQAAGRGLQLLFYSVGIGQISSEVPQNLSASRPQDRQFILSSKKLLLSDSGFYLCAWSVMRSRAFFGQGTRLTVV.

For this clone: Other DNA sequences in this specimen translate into the identical CDR3. The CDR3: CSGQQGRPDYYNEQFF. In nucleotides, the CDR3 is TGCAGCGGGCAACAGGGCCGGCCCGACTATTACAATGAGCAGTTCTTC. The V call is TRBV29-1, the J call TRBJ2-1, with D perhaps TRBD1 (6 bases). The CDR3 is made up of 16 amino acids. CDR1 and CDR2 from the germline V gene are SQVTM and ANQGSEA. V was cut by 7 bases and J by 4 bases, with 23 bases left in between.

The sample holds a few counts of this clone. The J gene is TRBJ2-5, the V gene TRBV7-2; tentatively, D is TRBD2 (6 bases). Germline V CDR1 and CDR2: SGHTA, FQGNSA. The CDR3 has 13 residues. V was shortened by 5 bases and J by 7 bases, with 14 bases between the two germline ends. The CDR3 DNA reads TGTGCCAGCAGCACAGAGACTAGGGGGACCCAGTACTTC. This sequence encodes CASSTETRGTQYF.